This TCR beta chain came from a study of cytomegalovirus exposure and HLA in healthy donors (dated by TCRdb to the late 2010s). Study-level background: A later analysis indicated that the 130 or so validation repertoires were generated on the platform also employed for the 720 or so repertoires of the first cohort. The study aimed to test whether signatures of past pathogen exposure could be identified by cataloging public T cell receptors. Along with the roughly 710-subject first cohort, a separate validation cohort of 120 different subjects was used. High-throughput TCR immunosequencing, statistical association of individual TCRs with disease status, and machine learning were combined to predict cytomegalovirus infection status.

Library method: the immunoSEQ multiplex PCR assay. The study's own analysis went as follows. A statistical classification framework was built to diagnose cytomegalovirus status from the catalog of TCR beta chain sequences. This immuneACCESS table, as held by TCRdb, lists in-frame sequences with V and J called but not all clones. Of the missing ones, under half trace to an unresolved V gene in checked studies; the others have no known cause. For V, J and clone size, that table is used; D and trimming come from the DNA. Across this sample there are roughly 150,000 clones, with roughly 95% seen only once. The top ten clonotypes cover approximately 0.97% of the sample. The donors were included in the validation cohort of 90 to 150 subjects, a group kept apart from the roughly 670-subject first cohort. The CDR3 covers 15 residues, taking in both the cysteine and the phenylalanine. This entry keeps only the CDR3 DNA: 45 bases, framed from base 1. Unmatched junction bases come to 4, with V trimmed by 2 bases and J by 8 bases. CDR1 and CDR2 are read off the germline V gene as SGHRS and YFSETQ.

Overall study results and their limits: It was suggested by the authors that the approach could potentially be generalized to other disease states and immunological phenotypes. Cytomegalovirus status was reported to be diagnosed by the classifier with high specificity and sensitivity in both the original and validation cohorts. Three of the identified cytomegalovirus-associated TCR beta chains were confirmed in vitro to be specific for cytomegalovirus antigens. While some public TCRs were present in many individuals, most TCR sequences turned up only very rarely across donors. In a later analysis, TCRs clustered in the first cohort were found to also tend to co-occur in the 120 or so validation repertoires, with approximately 94% of cluster scores above 0. The study listed 170 or so TCR beta chains as associated with cytomegalovirus. The validation cohort had no HLA typing available for a later analysis, so co-occurrence within that cohort was assessed over all 130 or so repertoires.

Concerning this clone itself: This clone's antigen is unknown. There are no base qualities to consult, and no much larger clone falls within one base.

The chain joins TRBV5-1 to TRBJ1-4; TRBD1 aligns with 12 central bases. Sequences were obtained from PBMCs. The source is a woman between 18 and 30 years old in good health and CMV-seronegative. The CDR3 region reads CASSLTGTGGEKLFF. The sequenced DNA: TGCGCCAGCAGCTTAACCGGGACAGGGGGCGAAAAACTGTTTTTT.